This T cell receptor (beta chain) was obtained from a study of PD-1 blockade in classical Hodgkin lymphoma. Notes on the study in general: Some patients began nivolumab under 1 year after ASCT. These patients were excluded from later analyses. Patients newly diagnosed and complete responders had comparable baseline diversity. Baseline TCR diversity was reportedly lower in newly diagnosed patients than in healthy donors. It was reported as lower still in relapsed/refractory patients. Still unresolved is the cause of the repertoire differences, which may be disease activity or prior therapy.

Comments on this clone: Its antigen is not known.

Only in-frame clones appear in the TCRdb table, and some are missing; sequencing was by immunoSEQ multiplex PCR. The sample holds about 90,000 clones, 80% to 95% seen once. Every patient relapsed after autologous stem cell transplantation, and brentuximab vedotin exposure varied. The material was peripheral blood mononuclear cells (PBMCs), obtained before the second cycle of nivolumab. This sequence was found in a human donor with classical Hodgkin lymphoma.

CDR3 bases: TGTGCCAGCAGCTTAGCCCCACAGGGCTACGAGCAGTACTTC. It yields the protein CASSLAPQGYEQYF. This chain joins TRBV11-2 and TRBJ2-7; a weak D match, TRBD1 (6 bases). The CDR3 is 14 amino acids. V shed 1 base and J shed 3 bases, with 10 bases lying between them. From germline, CDR1 is SGHAT and CDR2 FQNNGV.